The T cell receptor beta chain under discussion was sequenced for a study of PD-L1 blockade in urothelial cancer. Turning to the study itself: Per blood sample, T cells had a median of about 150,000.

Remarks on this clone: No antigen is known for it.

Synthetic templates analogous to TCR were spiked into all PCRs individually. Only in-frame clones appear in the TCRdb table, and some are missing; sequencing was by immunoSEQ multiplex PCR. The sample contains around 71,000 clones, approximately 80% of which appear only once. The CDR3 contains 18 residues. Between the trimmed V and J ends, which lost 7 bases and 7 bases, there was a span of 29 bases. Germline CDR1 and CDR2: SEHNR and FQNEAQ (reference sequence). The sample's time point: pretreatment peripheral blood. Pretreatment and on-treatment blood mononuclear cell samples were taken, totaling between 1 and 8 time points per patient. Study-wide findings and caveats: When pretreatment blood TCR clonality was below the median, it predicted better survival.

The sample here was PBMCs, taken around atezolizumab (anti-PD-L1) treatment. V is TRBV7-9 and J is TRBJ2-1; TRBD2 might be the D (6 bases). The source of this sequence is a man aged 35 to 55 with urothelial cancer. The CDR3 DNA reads TGTGCCAGCACCGAACCTCCCCGGTTCGCGGGACCAAAAAATGAGCAGTTCTTC. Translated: CASTEPPRFAGPKNEQFF.